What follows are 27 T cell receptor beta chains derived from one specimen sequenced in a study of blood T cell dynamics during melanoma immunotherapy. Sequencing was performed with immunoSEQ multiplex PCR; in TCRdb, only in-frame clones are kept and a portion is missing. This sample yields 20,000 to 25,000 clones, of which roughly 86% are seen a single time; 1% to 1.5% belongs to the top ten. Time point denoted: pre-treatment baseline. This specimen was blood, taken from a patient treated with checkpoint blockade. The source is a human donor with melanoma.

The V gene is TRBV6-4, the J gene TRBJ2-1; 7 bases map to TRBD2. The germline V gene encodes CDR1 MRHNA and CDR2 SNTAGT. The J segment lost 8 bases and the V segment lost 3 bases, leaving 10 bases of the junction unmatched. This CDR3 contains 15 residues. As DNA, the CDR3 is TGTGCCAGCAGTGAATACGACGGGGGGTTCGATGAGCAGTTCTTC. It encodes CASSEYDGGFDEQFF.

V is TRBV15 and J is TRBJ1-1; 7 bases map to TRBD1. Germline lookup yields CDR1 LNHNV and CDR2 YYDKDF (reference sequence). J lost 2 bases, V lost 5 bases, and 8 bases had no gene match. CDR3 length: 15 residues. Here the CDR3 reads CATSRPGQLNTEAFF. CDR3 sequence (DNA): TGTGCCACCAGCCGACCGGGACAGTTAAACACTGAAGCTTTCTTT.

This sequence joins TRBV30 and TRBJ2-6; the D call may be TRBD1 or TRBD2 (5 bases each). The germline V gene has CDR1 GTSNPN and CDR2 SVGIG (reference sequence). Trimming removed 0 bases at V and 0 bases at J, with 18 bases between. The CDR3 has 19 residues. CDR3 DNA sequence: TGTGCCTGGAGTGTCCCGCCTCCGGGACCATACTCTGGGGCCAACGTCCTGACTTTC. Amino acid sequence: CAWSVPPPGPYSGANVLTF.

The CDR3 sequence: CASSLDRGGGYTF. Here the CDR3 DNA reads TGTGCCAGCAGCTTAGACCGTGGGGGTGGCTACACCTTC. V gene TRBV11-2 combines with J gene TRBJ1-2; a weak D match, TRBD1 (5 bases). CDR1 is SGHAT, CDR2 FQNNGV, per germline. CDR3 length: 13 residues. Trimming stripped 0 bases from V and 7 bases from J, with 9 bases between.

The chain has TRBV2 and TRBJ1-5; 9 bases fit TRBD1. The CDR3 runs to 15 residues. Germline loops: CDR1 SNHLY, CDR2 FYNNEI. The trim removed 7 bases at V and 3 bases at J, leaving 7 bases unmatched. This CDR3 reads CASKIRTGANQPQHF. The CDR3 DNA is TGTGCCAGCAAGATAAGGACAGGGGCCAATCAGCCCCAGCATTTT.

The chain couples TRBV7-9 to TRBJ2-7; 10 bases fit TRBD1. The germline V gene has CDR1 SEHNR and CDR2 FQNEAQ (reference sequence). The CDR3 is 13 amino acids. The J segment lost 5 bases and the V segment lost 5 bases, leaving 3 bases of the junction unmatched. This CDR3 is CASSGGQGNEQYF. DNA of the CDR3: TGTGCCAGCAGCGGGGGACAGGGGAACGAGCAGTACTTC. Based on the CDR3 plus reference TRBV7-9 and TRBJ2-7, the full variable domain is DTGVSQNPRHKITKRGQNVTFRCDPISEHNRLYWYRQTLGQGPEFLTYFQNEAQLEKSRLLSDRFSAERPKGSFSTLEIQRTEQGDSAMYLCASSGGQGNEQYFGPGTRLTVT.

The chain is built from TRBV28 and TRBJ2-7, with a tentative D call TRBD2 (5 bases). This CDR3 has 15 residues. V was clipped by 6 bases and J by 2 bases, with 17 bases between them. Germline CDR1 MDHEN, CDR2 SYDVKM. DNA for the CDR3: TGTGCCAGCAGAGCCCCTCGAGGGTACACCTACGAGCAGTACTTC. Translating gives CASRAPRGYTYEQYF.

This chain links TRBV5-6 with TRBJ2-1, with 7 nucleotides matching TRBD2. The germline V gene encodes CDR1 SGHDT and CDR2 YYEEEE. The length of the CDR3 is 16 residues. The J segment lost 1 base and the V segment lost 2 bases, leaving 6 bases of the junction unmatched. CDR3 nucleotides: TGTGCCAGCAGCTTAGCGGGATGGGGATCCTACAATGAGCAGTTCTTC. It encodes CASSLAGWGSYNEQFF.

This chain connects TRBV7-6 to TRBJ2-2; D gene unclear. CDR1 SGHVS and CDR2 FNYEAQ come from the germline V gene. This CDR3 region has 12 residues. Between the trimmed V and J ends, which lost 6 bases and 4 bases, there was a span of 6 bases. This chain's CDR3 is CASSWPTGELFF. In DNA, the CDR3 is TGTGCCAGCAGTTGGCCCACCGGGGAGCTGTTTTTT.

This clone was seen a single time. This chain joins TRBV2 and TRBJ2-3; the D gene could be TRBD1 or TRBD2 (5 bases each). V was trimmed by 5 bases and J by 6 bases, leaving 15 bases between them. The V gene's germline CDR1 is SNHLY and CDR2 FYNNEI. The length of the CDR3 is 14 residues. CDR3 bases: TGTGCCAGCAGTAACCCCGGGGCGCAGGATACGCAGTATTTT. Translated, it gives CASSNPGAQDTQYF.

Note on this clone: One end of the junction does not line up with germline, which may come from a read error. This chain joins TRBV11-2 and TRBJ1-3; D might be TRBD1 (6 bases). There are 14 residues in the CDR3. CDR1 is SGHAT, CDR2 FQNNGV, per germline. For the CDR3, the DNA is TGTGCCAGCAGTTTAGGGGGCTCTGGAAACACCATATATTTT. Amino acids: CASSLGGSGNTIYF.

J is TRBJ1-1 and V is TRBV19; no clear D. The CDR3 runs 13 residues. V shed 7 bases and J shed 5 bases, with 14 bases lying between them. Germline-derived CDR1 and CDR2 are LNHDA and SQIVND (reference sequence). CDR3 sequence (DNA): TGTGCCAGTAAGCGGGCTAAGGAAACTGAAGCTTTCTTT. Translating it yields CASKRAKETEAFF.

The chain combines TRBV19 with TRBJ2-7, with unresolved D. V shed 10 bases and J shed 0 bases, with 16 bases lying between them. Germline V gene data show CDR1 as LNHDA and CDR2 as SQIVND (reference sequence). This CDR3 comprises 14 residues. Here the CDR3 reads CATHASGFSYEQYF. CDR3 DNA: TGTGCCACCCATGCTTCCGGTTTCTCCTACGAGCAGTACTTC.

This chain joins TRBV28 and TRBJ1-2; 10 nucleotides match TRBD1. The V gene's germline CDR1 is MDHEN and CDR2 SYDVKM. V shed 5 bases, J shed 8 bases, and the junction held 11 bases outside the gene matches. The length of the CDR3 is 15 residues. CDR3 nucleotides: TGTGCCAGCAGTCCCGCGGGGACAGGGGCCAGGGGCTACACCTTC. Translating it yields CASSPAGTGARGYTF.

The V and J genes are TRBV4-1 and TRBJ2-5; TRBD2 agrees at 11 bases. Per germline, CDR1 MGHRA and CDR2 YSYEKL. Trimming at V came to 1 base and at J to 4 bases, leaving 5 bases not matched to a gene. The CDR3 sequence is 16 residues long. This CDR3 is CASSQARLAGGETQYF. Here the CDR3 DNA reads TGCGCCAGCAGCCAAGCCCGGCTAGCGGGAGGAGAGACCCAGTACTTC.

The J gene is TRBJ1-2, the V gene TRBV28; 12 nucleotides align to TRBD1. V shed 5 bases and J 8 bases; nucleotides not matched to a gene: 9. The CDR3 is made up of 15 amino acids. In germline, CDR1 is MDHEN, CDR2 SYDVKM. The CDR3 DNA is TGTGCCAGCAGTCCGAGGGGACAGGGGGCAAGGGGCTACACCTTC. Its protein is CASSPRGQGARGYTF.

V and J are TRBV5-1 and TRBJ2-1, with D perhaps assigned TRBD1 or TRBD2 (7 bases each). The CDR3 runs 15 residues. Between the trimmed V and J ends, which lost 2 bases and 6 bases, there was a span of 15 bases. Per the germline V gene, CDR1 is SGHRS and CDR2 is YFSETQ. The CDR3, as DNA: TGCGCCAGCAGCTTCTCAGGGGGGGCCGGCAATGAGCAGTTCTTC. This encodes CASSFSGGAGNEQFF.

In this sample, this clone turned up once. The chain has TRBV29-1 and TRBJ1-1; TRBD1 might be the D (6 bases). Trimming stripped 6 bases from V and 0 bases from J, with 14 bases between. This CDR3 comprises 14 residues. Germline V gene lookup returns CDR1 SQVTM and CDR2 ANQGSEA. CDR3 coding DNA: TGCAGCGTAAACAGGGCCATATTGAACACTGAAGCTTTCTTT. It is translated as CSVNRAILNTEAFF.

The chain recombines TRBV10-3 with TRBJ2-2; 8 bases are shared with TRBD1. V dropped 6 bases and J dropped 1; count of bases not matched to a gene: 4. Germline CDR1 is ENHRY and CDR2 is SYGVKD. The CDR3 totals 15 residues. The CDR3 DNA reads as TGTGCCATCAGGGGGACAGGACAGAACACCGGGGAGCTGTTTTTT. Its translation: CAIRGTGQNTGELFF.

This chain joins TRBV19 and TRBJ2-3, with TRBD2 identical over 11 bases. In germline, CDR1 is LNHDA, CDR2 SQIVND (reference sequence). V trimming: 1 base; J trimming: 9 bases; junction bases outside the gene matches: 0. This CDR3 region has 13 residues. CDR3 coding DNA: TGTGCCAGTAGTATAGGGACTAGCGGGACGCAGTATTTT. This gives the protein CASSIGTSGTQYF.

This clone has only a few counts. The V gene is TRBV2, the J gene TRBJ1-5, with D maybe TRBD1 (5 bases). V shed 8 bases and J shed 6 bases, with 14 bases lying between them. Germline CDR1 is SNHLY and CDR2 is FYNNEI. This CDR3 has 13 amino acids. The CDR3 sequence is CASCRAGSQPQHF. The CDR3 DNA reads TGTGCCAGCTGCAGGGCGGGAAGTCAGCCCCAGCATTTT.

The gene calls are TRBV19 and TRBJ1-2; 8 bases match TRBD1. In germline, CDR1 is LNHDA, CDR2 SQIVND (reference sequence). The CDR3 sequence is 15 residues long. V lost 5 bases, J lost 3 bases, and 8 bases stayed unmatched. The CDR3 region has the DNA TGTGCCAGTAGTGGCCGACAGGGGCTCTACTATGGCTACACCTTC. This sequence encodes CASSGRQGLYYGYTF. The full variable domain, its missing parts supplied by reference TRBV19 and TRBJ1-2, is DGGITQSPKYLFRKEGQNVTLSCEQNLNHDAMYWYRQDPGQGLRLIYYSQIVNDFQKGDIAEGYSVSREKKESFPLTVTSAQKNPTAFYLCASSGRQGLYYGYTFGSGTRLTVV.

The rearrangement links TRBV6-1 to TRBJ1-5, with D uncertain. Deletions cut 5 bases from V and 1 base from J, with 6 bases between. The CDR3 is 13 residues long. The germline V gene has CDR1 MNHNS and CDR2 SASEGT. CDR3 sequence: CASSPRSNQPQHF. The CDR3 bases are TGTGCCAGCAGTCCCCGCAGCAATCAGCCCCAGCATTTT.

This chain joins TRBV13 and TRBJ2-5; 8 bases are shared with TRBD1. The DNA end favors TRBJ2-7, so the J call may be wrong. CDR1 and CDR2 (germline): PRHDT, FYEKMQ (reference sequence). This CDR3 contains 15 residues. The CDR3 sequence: CASSTRTGSNYEQYF. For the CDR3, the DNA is TGTGCCAGCAGCACTCGGACAGGGAGTAACTACGAGCAGTACTTC.

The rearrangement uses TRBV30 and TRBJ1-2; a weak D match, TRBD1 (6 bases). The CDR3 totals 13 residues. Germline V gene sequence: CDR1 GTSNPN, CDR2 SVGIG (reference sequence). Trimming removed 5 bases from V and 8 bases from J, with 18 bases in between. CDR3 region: CAWGSYRALGYTF. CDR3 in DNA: TGTGCCTGGGGTTCCTACAGGGCCTTGGGCTACACCTTC.

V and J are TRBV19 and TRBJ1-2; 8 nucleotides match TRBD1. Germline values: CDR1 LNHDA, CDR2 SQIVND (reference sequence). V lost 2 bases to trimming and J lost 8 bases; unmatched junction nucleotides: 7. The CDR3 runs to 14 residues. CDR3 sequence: CASSIQGARSGYTF. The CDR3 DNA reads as TGTGCCAGTAGTATACAGGGGGCGCGTTCCGGCTACACCTTC. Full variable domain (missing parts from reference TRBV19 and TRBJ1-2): DGGITQSPKYLFRKEGQNVTLSCEQNLNHDAMYWYRQDPGQGLRLIYYSQIVNDFQKGDIAEGYSVSREKKESFPLTVTSAQKNPTAFYLCASSIQGARSGYTFGSGTRLTVV.

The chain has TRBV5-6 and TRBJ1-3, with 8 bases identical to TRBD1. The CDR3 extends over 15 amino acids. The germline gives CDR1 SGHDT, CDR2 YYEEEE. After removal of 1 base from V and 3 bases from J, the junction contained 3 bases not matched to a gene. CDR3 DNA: TGTGCCAGCAGCTTGCAGGGGACAGGTGGAAACACCATATATTTT. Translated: CASSLQGTGGNTIYF.